The 3 T cell receptor beta chains below come from one sample, sequenced in a study of OX40 agonist ivuxolimab in advanced cancers. Produced via immunoSEQ multiplex PCR; TCRdb's table is partial and in-frame only. The sample comprises 15,000 to 20,000 clones, 65% to 80% of which are singletons, and about 27% rests with the top ten. Sequenced material: CD4+ or CD8+ T cells sorted from blood, taken in a trial of the OX40 agonist ivuxolimab. The receptors come from an adult with an advanced solid tumor such as melanoma, head and neck, liver or kidney cancer.

The chain has TRBV29-1 and TRBJ2-1; D possibly corresponds to TRBD1 (6 bases). CDR1 and CDR2 (germline): SQVTM, ANQGSEA. Between the trimmed V and J ends, which lost 6 bases and 3 bases, there was a span of 21 bases. The CDR3 spans 16 residues. The DNA for the CDR3 is TGCAGCGTCGAACTCGACAGGCACATCGACTACAATGAGCAGTTCTTC. Translated, it gives CSVELDRHIDYNEQFF.

The V gene is TRBV12-5, the J gene TRBJ2-2; unclear D gene. The CDR3 is made up of 16 amino acids. V lost 2 bases, J lost 5 bases, and 15 bases lay in between. The germline V gene encodes CDR1 LGHNT and CDR2 FRNRAP. The chain's CDR3 is CASGLPRADLTGELFF. The CDR3 region has the DNA TGTGCTAGTGGTTTGCCCAGAGCTGATTTGACCGGGGAGCTGTTTTTT.

This clone was seen a few times. This chain links TRBV7-3 with TRBJ2-1; unclear D gene. Trimming stripped 2 bases from V and 1 base from J, with 9 bases between. CDR3 size: 15 residues. Germline loops: CDR1 SGHTA, CDR2 FQGTGA. CDR3: CASSLSPVSYNEQFF. The CDR3, as DNA: TGTGCCAGCAGCTTATCTCCGGTGTCCTACAATGAGCAGTTCTTC.